The 10 T cell receptor beta chains below all came from one sample that was sequenced in a study of regulatory T cells in long-lasting Graves disease. Sample time point: newly diagnosed GD, antithyroid drugs for less than 3 months. Isolated PBMC RNA provided the starting material for the TCR library. Library construction for TCR beta used iRepertoire HTBI primers and Arm-PCR of CDR3 regions. One entry per CDR3 protein, called by TCRdb with MiXCR from the multiplex PCR reads. Here the sample spans some 560,000 distinct CDR3 sequences, more than 15% being singletons. These data were also filed under a second study, of T cells in Graves' hyperthyroidism and ophthalmopathy.

The material sequenced was peripheral blood mononuclear cells (PBMCs), taken at new diagnosis, from a patient treated with antithyroid drugs. The receptors shown here come from a woman aged 35-65 years with Graves disease.

V gene TRBV5-1 combines with J gene TRBJ1-3; tentatively, D is TRBD1 (6 bases). The CDR3 totals 16 residues. V was trimmed by 4 bases and J by 0 bases, leaving 14 bases between them. CDR1 is SGHRS and CDR2 is YFSETQ in the germline V gene. The CDR3 DNA reads as TGCGCCAGCAGCGTGGACAGCTTAAGCTCTGGAAACACCATATATTTT. It codes for CASSVDSLSSGNTIYF.

V usage is TRBV20-1 and J usage is TRBJ1-1; tentatively, D is TRBD1 (5 bases). CDR3 length equals 14 residues. The germline V gene encodes CDR1 DFQATT and CDR2 SNEGSKA (reference sequence). V was clipped by 5 bases and J by 1 base, with 14 bases between them. CDR3 sequence (DNA): TGCAGTGCTTCCACGACAGTCGAGAACACTGAAGCTTTCTTT. Its translation: CSASTTVENTEAFF.

The V and J genes are TRBV2 and TRBJ1-2; D perhaps matches TRBD1 (5 bases). CDR3 length equals 15 residues. Looked up from germline, CDR1 is SNHLY and CDR2 is FYNNEI. CDR3 DNA sequence: TGTGCGGCTTATGAGGGGCAGGGAGCTAACTATGGCTACACCTTC. The encoded protein is CAAYEGQGANYGYTF.

This clonotype showed up just a few times. The chain links TRBV25-1 to TRBJ2-3; 9 nucleotides line up with TRBD2. Germline CDR1 is MGHDK and CDR2 is SYGVNS. The trim removed 1 base at V and 3 bases at J, leaving 5 bases unmatched. CDR3 length: 16 amino acids. The CDR3 is CASSEFGGGATDTQYF. The CDR3 nucleotides are TGTGCCAGCAGTGAATTTGGCGGGGGGGCGACAGATACGCAGTATTTT.

This clonotype was found many times. The chain carries TRBV29-1 and TRBJ1-1, with D possibly TRBD1 on 6 matching bases. CDR3 length: 15 amino acids. The germline V gene encodes CDR1 SQVTM and CDR2 ANQGSEA. The germline V and J ends were trimmed by 1 base and 2 bases, with 14 bases remaining between them. The CDR3 sequence is CSVEGWGLLNTEAFF. DNA of the CDR3: TGCAGCGTTGAAGGCTGGGGGCTACTAAACACTGAAGCTTTCTTT.

The chain couples TRBV28 to TRBJ1-5; D is possibly TRBD1 (5 bases). CDR1 is MDHEN and CDR2 is SYDVKM in the germline V gene. The CDR3 spans 13 residues. V lost 6 bases and J lost 1, with 7 bases in between. CDR3 sequence (DNA): TGTGCCAGCAGGGACATAAGCAATCAGCCCCAGCATTTT. It encodes CASRDISNQPQHF.

This clonotype was detected ten times or more. V and J are TRBV2 and TRBJ1-5; weak D call: TRBD1 (5 bases). Trimming shortened V by 7 bases and J by 7 bases, and 17 bases separated the two germline ends. This CDR3 is 14 amino acids long. Germline V gene data show CDR1 as SNHLY and CDR2 as FYNNEI. CDR3 nucleotide sequence: TGTGCCAGCACTTTGGGACTCCCGGGCCAGCCCCAGCATTTT. Translated, it gives CASTLGLPGQPQHF.

This clonotype was counted ten times or more. The chain is built from TRBV29-1 and TRBJ1-1; TRBD1 matches at 8 bases. Trimming at V came to 6 bases and at J to 4 bases, leaving 7 bases not matched to a gene. This CDR3 region has 13 residues. Germline V gene data show CDR1 as SQVTM and CDR2 as ANQGSEA. Here the CDR3 reads CSVGQARSTEAFF. The CDR3 DNA reads as TGCAGCGTGGGACAGGCCCGGTCCACTGAAGCTTTCTTT. Supplemented by reference TRBV29-1 and TRBJ1-1, the full variable domain reads SAVISQKPSRDICQRGTSLTIQCQVDSQVTMMFWYRQQPGQSLTLIATANQGSEATYESGFVIDKFPISRPNLTFSTLTVSNMSPEDSSIYLCSVGQARSTEAFFGQGTRLTVV.

This clonotype was seen only a few times. The chain has TRBV7-2 and TRBJ2-3, with D possibly being TRBD2 (5 bases). Trimming stripped 5 bases from V and 0 bases from J, with 12 bases between. Germline lookup yields CDR1 SGHTA and CDR2 FQGNSA. This CDR3 contains 15 residues. This chain's CDR3 is CASSPFERSTDTQYF. Here the CDR3 DNA reads TGTGCCAGCAGCCCGTTCGAGCGGAGCACAGATACGCAGTATTTT. The complete variable domain, with remaining parts taken from reference TRBV7-2 and TRBJ2-3, reads GAGVSQSPSNKVTEKGKDVELRCDPISGHTALYWYRQSLGQGLEFLIYFQGNSAPDKSGLPSDRFSAERTGGSVSTLTIQRTQQEDSAVYLCASSPFERSTDTQYFGPGTRLTVL.

The rearrangement uses TRBV7-9 and TRBJ2-3; D is possibly TRBD1 (6 bases). The CDR3 spans 15 residues. Germline V lookup: CDR1 SEHNR, CDR2 FQNEAQ (reference sequence). V lost 5 bases and J lost 2, with 14 bases in between. The CDR3 loop is CASSHWGTTTDTQYF. Here the CDR3 DNA reads TGTGCCAGCAGCCATTGGGGGACAACCACAGATACGCAGTATTTT. Full variable domain (missing parts from reference TRBV7-9 and TRBJ2-3): DTGVSQNPRHKITKRGQNVTFRCDPISEHNRLYWYRQTLGQGPEFLTYFQNEAQLEKSRLLSDRFSAERPKGSFSTLEIQRTEQGDSAMYLCASSHWGTTTDTQYFGPGTRLTVL.